Included here is one T cell receptor beta chain sequence, with context. What it recognizes is unknown. A read error may produce the germline difference seen at one junction end. The source of the sample is a study of T cell repertoires in ileal Crohn's disease. Study details: All patients had surgery for stricturing (about 60%) or penetrating (39%) disease.

Using immunoSEQ multiplex PCR, the repertoire was profiled, and TCRdb retains in-frame clones only, with some absent. Among over 25,000 clones, roughly 77% were seen once, and the ten largest hold around 20%. The germline V gene encodes CDR1 SGHTA and CDR2 FQGTGA. This CDR3 has 14 amino acids. Study outcomes and limitations: All patients with clonality above 26.8% had endoscopic recurrence. Compared with non-smokers, active smokers at surgery showed more clonal expansions. Compared with CD4 T cells, sorted CD8 cells carried more expanded clones.

The sequence came from an adult with Crohn's disease. The V call is TRBV7-3, the J call TRBJ2-7; 10 bases agree with TRBD1. Specimen: ileal tissue. The CDR3 sequence is CASSLNRDRGPSVF. The CDR3 nucleotides are TGTGCCAGCAGCTTAAACCGCGACAGGGGGCCCTCGGTCTTC.